This T cell receptor delta chain was observed in a study of gamma-delta chains in newborns, infants, children. Study-wide context: Innate gammadelta T cells reportedly expand polyclonally right after birth, driven by microbial exposure, per the title.

TCRdb reprocessed the reads using CATT. Seen here are under 13,000 delta-chain clones, less than 4.5% observed once, and the top ten hold under 9.5%. This clone appeared a few times. The sample comprised blood. This receptor was taken from a child who was a newborn, infant or young child, either healthy, febrile or measles-vaccinated (not recorded which).

The CDR3 is CAASDRLRLIF. The CDR3 DNA reads as TGTGCAGCAAGCGACCGTTTACGACTCATCTTT. The rearrangement uses TRAV29/DV5 and TRDJ1, with no clear D. Trimming pared 0 bases from V and 10 bases from J, leaving 10 bases between. The length of the CDR3 is 11 residues. The germline gives CDR1 NSMFDY, CDR2 ISSIKDK. Using reference TRAV29/DV5 and TRDJ1 for the parts outside the CDR3, the full variable domain is DQQVKQNSPSLSVQEGRISILNCDYTNSMFDYFLWYKKYPAEGPTFLISISSIKDKNEDGRFTVFLNKSAKHLSLHIVPSQPGDSAVYFCAASDRLRLIFGKGTRVTVEP.